The clone carrying this TCR beta chain came up once. Looked up from germline, CDR1 is MDHEN and CDR2 is SYDVKM. V gave up 2 bases and J gave up 4 bases; unmatched junction bases: 8. This CDR3 spans 17 amino acids. TCRdb keeps only in-frame clones here, not all; method: immunoSEQ multiplex PCR. Here the sample spans 430,000 or so clones, over 75% being singletons. The sample is drawn from a study of blood T cell repertoires in COVID-19. As for the study in general: Samples representing acute and convalescent COVID-19 were sourced from the United States, Italy and Spain.

The chain uses TRBV28 and TRBJ1-2, with TRBD1 matching 12 bases. The sequenced material came from PBMCs or T cells enriched from blood (not recorded which). This receptor was identified in a woman aged 18-30 years who had been exposed to COVID-19. This chain's CDR3 is CASSLEGTGGRSYGYTF. The DNA for the CDR3 is TGTGCCAGCAGTTTAGAGGGGACAGGGGGCCGATCCTATGGCTACACCTTC.